This TCR beta chain was captured in a study of cytomegalovirus exposure and HLA in healthy donors. Study as a whole: In a previous analysis, around 120 million unique TCR beta sequences were found from 150 million to 200 million T cells. Broader study findings: It was assumed in the presence/absence analyses that sequencing depth was roughly uniform across donors.

A multiplex PCR was run with 60 Vbeta primers and 13 Jbeta primers. Measured with immunoSEQ multiplex PCR; TCRdb has only the in-frame clones, and not every one. The ten top clones account for about 6.5%, within a sample of about 200,000 clones. This CDR3 spans 14 amino acids. Germline V lookup: CDR1 MGHDK, CDR2 SYGVNS. Trimming pared 3 bases from V and 8 bases from J, leaving 13 bases between. Of note for this clone: The antigen remains unidentified.

The material sequenced was PBMCs. The source of this sequence is a man aged 30-40 years in good health and CMV-seronegative. This chain joins TRBV25-1 and TRBJ1-4, with a weak D call TRBD1 (5 bases). CDR3: CASSDRGTEEKLFF. The DNA for the CDR3 is TGTGCCAGCAGTGACCGGGGGACCGAAGAAAAACTGTTTTTT.